This T cell receptor (beta chain) was observed in a study of identical twins. Findings and caveats of the study: Out-of-frame alpha sequences common to twins exhibited an excess of low generation probability. Zero-insertion findings could be partly confounded by invariant cells (MAIT and iNKT cells). Beta out-of-frame sequences displayed a weaker excess of sharing between twins.

There were only healthy Caucasians among the donors. Note on this clonotype: The antigen remains undetermined.

TCRdb processed the 5' RACE reads anew with MiXCR; each CDR3 protein has one entry. The top ten hold 0.44% of the sample, which has about 530,000 distinct CDR3 sequences, over 12% seen once. The CDR3 length is 14 residues. Germline CDR1 and CDR2: MDHEN and SYDVKM. V lost 1 base to trimming and J lost 7 bases, with 10 bases between them. The sample also formed part of further work on yellow fever vaccine responses in identical twins.

The chain has TRBV28 and TRBJ2-2; D is unresolved. The TCR sequence derives from a woman in her late teens or twenties in good health. Sample: CD4+ T cells sorted from blood. This CDR3 is CASSLSRAFGELFF. The CDR3, as DNA: TGTGCCAGCAGTTTATCTCGGGCTTTCGGGGAGCTGTTTTTT.